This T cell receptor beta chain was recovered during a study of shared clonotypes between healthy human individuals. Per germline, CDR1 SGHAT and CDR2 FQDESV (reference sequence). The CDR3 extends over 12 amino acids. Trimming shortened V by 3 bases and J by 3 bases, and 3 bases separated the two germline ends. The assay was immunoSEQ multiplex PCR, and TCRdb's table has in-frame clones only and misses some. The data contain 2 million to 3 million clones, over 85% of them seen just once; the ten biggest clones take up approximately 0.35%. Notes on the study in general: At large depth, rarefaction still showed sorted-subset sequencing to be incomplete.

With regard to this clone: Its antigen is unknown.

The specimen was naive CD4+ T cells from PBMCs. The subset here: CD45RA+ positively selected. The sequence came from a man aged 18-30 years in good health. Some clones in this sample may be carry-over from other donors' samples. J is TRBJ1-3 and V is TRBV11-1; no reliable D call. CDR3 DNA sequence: TGTGCCAGCAGCTTGGTTGGAAACACCATATATTTT. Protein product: CASSLVGNTIYF.